This TCR beta chain was retrieved from a study of blood T cells in healthy people across ages. Study results and caveats: The study found TCR beta diversity correlated strongly with naive T cell percentage.

Using a J-beta primer mix together with a sample-barcoded 5' primer, a second PCR was run for roughly 7 to 12 cycles. CDR3-containing paired-end reads numbering at least 3 million came from each sample. TCRdb reprocessed the 5' RACE reads with MiXCR, giving one entry per CDR3 protein. This table holds about 1.4 million distinct CDR3 sequences, roughly 59% found once. Trimming at V came to 2 bases and at J to 4 bases, leaving 7 bases not matched to a gene. CDR3 length equals 15 residues. Healthy Caucasian individuals from Russia aged about 6 to 100 were enrolled as donors. Per-sample PBMC isolation yielded at least 6.5 million cells. As for this clonotype: Its antigen is not identified.

Specimen: blood. The rearrangement uses TRBV12-3 or TRBV12-4 and TRBJ1-1, with 7 bases fitting TRBD1. The sequence was obtained from a man younger than 30 in good health. The CDR3 DNA sequence: TGTGCCAGCAGTTTACCGACAGGGTTTGGCACTGAAGCTTTCTTT. It translates to CASSLPTGFGTEAFF.